These 8 T cell receptor beta chains came from one sample sequenced in a study of human T cells and chemical hapten exposure. Sample time point: patch test 2, 6 weeks after DPC sensitization. Treatment of the sample: therapeutic diphenylcyclopropenone sensitization with weekly scalp DPC. TCRdb independently ran MiXCR on the RACE reads; one entry per CDR3 protein. The sample consists of about 100,000 distinct CDR3 sequences, approximately 10% of them appearing once. The specimen was whole blood, collected in connection with sensitization to the hapten diphenylcyclopropenone (DPC). These receptor sequences come from a woman aged 40 to 50 with alopecia areata. Some clones in this sample may be carry-over from other donors' samples.

A few counts support this clonotype. The V and J genes are TRBV12-5 and TRBJ2-3; D gene ambiguous. The germline V and J ends were trimmed by 6 bases and 4 bases, with 11 bases remaining between them. This CDR3 is built from 13 residues. Germline V gene lookup returns CDR1 LGHNT and CDR2 FRNRAP. The CDR3 DNA reads as TGTGCTAGTGGCGGTCGCGCACCAGATACGCAGTATTTT. Its translation is CASGGRAPDTQYF.

This clonotype was recorded many times. The chain joins TRBV11-3 to TRBJ1-5; no clear D gene. Germline values: CDR1 SGHNT, CDR2 YENEEA. V was pared by 4 bases and J by 9 bases, with 10 bases between. The CDR3 spans 12 residues. The CDR3 region has the DNA TGTGCCAGCAGCTGGAGGCAAAGGCCCCAGCATTTT. Translating it yields CASSWRQRPQHF.

The chain has TRBV6-5 and TRBJ2-1; no clear D gene. The CDR3 spans 13 residues. Between the trimmed V and J ends, which lost 5 bases and 0 bases, there was a span of 5 bases. Per the germline V gene, CDR1 is MNHEY and CDR2 is SVGAGI. As DNA, the CDR3 is TGTGCCAGCAGTGCTGACTCCTACAATGAGCAGTTCTTC. Its translation: CASSADSYNEQFF.

This clonotype was seen many times. V usage is TRBV6-2 or TRBV6-3 and J usage is TRBJ1-5; tentatively, D is TRBD1 (5 bases). With 3 bases removed from V and 3 bases from J, the gap between germline ends came to 9 bases. Germline V gene data show CDR1 as MNHEY and CDR2 as SVGEGT. The CDR3 extends over 14 amino acids. CDR3 protein: CASSYLQDNQPQHF. In DNA form, the CDR3 reads TGTGCCAGCAGTTATTTACAGGACAATCAGCCCCAGCATTTT.

This clonotype was observed many times. This sequence joins TRBV20-1 and TRBJ1-1; D unresolved. The CDR3 sequence is 14 residues long. CDR1 and CDR2 (germline): DFQATT, SNEGSKA (reference sequence). The germline V and J ends were trimmed by 5 bases and 1 base, with 14 bases remaining between them. The CDR3 here is CSARGRKGNTEAFF. CDR3 sequence (DNA): TGCAGTGCTCGCGGACGTAAGGGGAACACTGAAGCTTTCTTT.

In its sample, this clonotype was seen many times. This chain joins TRBV27 and TRBJ2-6; the D gene is possibly TRBD2 (5 bases). Germline V gene lookup returns CDR1 MNHEY and CDR2 SMNVEV (reference sequence). The CDR3 is 15 residues long. Trimming took 7 bases from V and 2 from J, leaving 12 bases between them. This chain's CDR3 is CASTPFGAGANVLTF. The CDR3 bases are TGTGCCAGCACCCCTTTCGGGGCTGGGGCCAACGTCCTGACTTTC.

This chain joins TRBV4-3 and TRBJ1-6; D ambiguous. Trimming removed 6 bases from V and 6 bases from J, with 12 bases in between. Germline values: CDR1 LGHNA, CDR2 YSLEER. The length of the CDR3 is 14 residues. The CDR3: CASRTAQFNSPLHF. As DNA, the CDR3 is TGCGCCAGCAGAACGGCACAGTTTAATTCACCCCTCCACTTT.

V gene TRBV29-1 combines with J gene TRBJ1-2; no definite D call. CDR3 size: 16 residues. The V and J ends lost 0 bases and 3 bases respectively, with 17 bases between them. Germline CDR1 and CDR2: SQVTM and ANQGSEA. The CDR3 is CSVEDSAYEGYYGYTF. The CDR3, as DNA: TGCAGCGTTGAAGATTCCGCGTACGAGGGTTACTATGGCTACACCTTC.